The 29 T cell receptor beta chains presented below share a single source sample, sequenced in a study of response to subunit inactivated influenza vaccine. Using its own MiXCR run on the RT-PCR reads, TCRdb lists one record per CDR3 protein. The sample holds some 600,000 distinct CDR3 sequences, approximately 15% seen once. Sequences were derived from PBMCs from blood, sampled 14 to 15 days before vaccination. These receptors were obtained from a middle-aged man who received an inactivated influenza vaccine.

The CDR3 DNA is TGTGCCAGCAGCCAAGATCGGACAGGGGGCTACGAGCAGTACTTC. Translation gives CASSQDRTGGYEQYF. The chain recombines TRBV3-1 with TRBJ2-7, with 10 bases aligning to TRBD1. V lost 0 bases to trimming and J lost 3 bases; unmatched junction nucleotides: 2. The germline CDR1 and CDR2 sequences are LGHDT and YNNKEL (reference sequence). The CDR3 is 15 amino acids.

This clonotype was observed a few times. The rearrangement joins TRBV12-3 or TRBV12-4 to TRBJ2-4; possibly TRBD1 for D (5 bases). This CDR3 contains 15 residues. V lost 5 bases and J lost 0, with 11 bases in between. The CDR3 sequence: CASSPATVAKNIQYF. The DNA of the CDR3 is TGTGCCAGCAGTCCCGCGACAGTAGCCAAAAACATTCAGTACTTC.

There are a few counts of this clonotype. The chain combines TRBV12-3 or TRBV12-4 with TRBJ2-5; D assignment may be TRBD1 or TRBD2 (5 bases each). The CDR3 contains 14 residues. Trimming took off 3 bases at V and 5 bases at J, with 13 bases between the two ends. CDR3 sequence reads: CASSFGTKVETQYF. CDR3 DNA sequence: TGTGCCAGCAGTTTTGGGACGAAAGTGGAGACCCAGTACTTC.

The V and J genes are TRBV28 and TRBJ1-4; TRBD1 matches at 12 bases. Germline values: CDR1 MDHEN, CDR2 SYDVKM. V was clipped by 5 bases and J by 8 bases; unmatched bases: 9. The CDR3 has 16 residues. The CDR3 region is CASSPTSGTGGEKLFF. Here the CDR3 DNA reads TGTGCCAGCAGTCCAACCTCCGGGACAGGGGGCGAAAAACTGTTTTTT.

This clonotype occurred a few times. V is TRBV5-8 and J is TRBJ2-7, with 11 bases that match TRBD1. The V gene end was trimmed by 5 bases and the J gene end by 0 bases; junction bases not matched to a gene: 4. CDR1 and CDR2 (germline): SGHTS, YDEGEE. The CDR3 covers 15 residues. CDR3 sequence (DNA): TGTGCCAGCAGGGCCGGGACAGGGGGCTCCTACGAGCAGTACTTC. Translating gives CASRAGTGGSYEQYF.

The chain uses TRBV28 and TRBJ2-3, with D hard to call. CDR1 and CDR2 from the germline V gene are MDHEN and SYDVKM. This CDR3 is built from 13 residues. Trimming removed 8 bases at V and 2 bases at J, with 11 bases between. DNA of the CDR3: TGTGCCAGCCCCGAACACGCCACAGATACGCAGTATTTT. Protein sequence: CASPEHATDTQYF.

This clonotype was seen more than once but under ten times. The DNA of the CDR3 is TGTGCCAGCAGTTCGTACCGAGGAACAGATACGCAGTATTTT. This gives the protein CASSSYRGTDTQYF. This chain joins TRBV27 and TRBJ2-3; D not resolved. Germline CDR1 reads MNHEY; CDR2 reads SMNVEV (reference sequence). This CDR3 region has 14 residues. Trimming stripped 4 bases from V and 3 bases from J, with 11 bases between.

J is TRBJ2-3 and V is TRBV20-1; tentative D call: TRBD2 (6 bases). Germline V lookup: CDR1 DFQATT, CDR2 SNEGSKA (reference sequence). Trimming shortened V by 0 bases and J by 1 base, and 14 bases separated the two germline ends. The CDR3 contains 16 residues. CDR3 nucleotide sequence: TGCAGTGCTAGAGACCACGCGGGATGGGGCACAGATACGCAGTATTTT. The encoded protein is CSARDHAGWGTDTQYF.

The chain employs TRBV6-6 and TRBJ2-1; TRBD2 is a possible D gene (5 bases). Trimming removed 3 bases at V and 8 bases at J, with 8 bases between. The CDR3 spans 12 residues. CDR1 is MNHNY and CDR2 is SVGAGI in the germline V gene (reference sequence). CDR3 protein: CASSYHGDEQFF. The DNA of the CDR3 is TGTGCCAGCAGTTATCACGGGGATGAGCAGTTCTTC.

The chain employs TRBV10-3 and TRBJ2-7; D is undetermined. This CDR3 is built from 11 residues. Germline V gene sequence: CDR1 ENHRY, CDR2 SYGVKD. V shed 7 bases and J shed 3 bases, with 7 bases lying between them. The CDR3 nucleotides read TGTGCCATCAAGGACGGCTACGAGCAGTACTTC. It is translated as CAIKDGYEQYF.

This clonotype occurred many times. The gene calls are TRBV28 and TRBJ1-3; D not resolved. CDR1 MDHEN and CDR2 SYDVKM come from the germline V gene. The V end was cut by 2 bases, the J end by 0 bases, with 11 bases between. CDR3 length: 16 amino acids. The CDR3 nucleotides are TGTGCCAGCAGTTTACAGGCTCGACTCTCTGGAAACACCATATATTTT. Translating gives CASSLQARLSGNTIYF.

The CDR3 is CASSLPVGTLTYEQFF. As DNA, the CDR3 is TGTGCCAGCAGCTTACCGGTCGGGACCCTGACCTATGAGCAGTTCTTC. The chain links TRBV7-6 to TRBJ2-1; the D gene could be TRBD1 or TRBD2 (5 bases each). This CDR3 region has 16 residues. Germline V CDR1 and CDR2: SGHVS, FNYEAQ. The V and J ends lost 2 bases and 8 bases respectively, with 19 bases between them.

This clonotype occurred a few times. The chain couples TRBV5-1 to TRBJ2-1; 13 bases match TRBD2. The CDR3 runs to 15 residues. After removal of 7 bases from V and 9 bases from J, the junction contained 10 bases not matched to a gene. Per germline, CDR1 SGHRS and CDR2 YFSETQ. The CDR3 spells CASHQGLAGQGEQFF. CDR3 DNA sequence: TGCGCCAGCCATCAGGGACTAGCGGGACAGGGTGAGCAGTTCTTC.

This clonotype was counted at least ten times. CDR3 in amino acids: CASSPRGQGGSPLHF. In DNA form, the CDR3 reads TGTGCCAGCAGTCCGAGAGGACAGGGGGGCTCACCCCTCCACTTT. The chain uses TRBV12-3 or TRBV12-4 and TRBJ1-6, with TRBD1 matching over 10 bases. The CDR3 extends over 15 amino acids. J gave up 10 bases and V 5 bases, and 8 bases lay outside the gene matches.

This clonotype was seen only a few times. J is TRBJ2-2 and V is TRBV7-2; D is uncertain. Germline CDR1 reads SGHTA; CDR2 reads FQGNSA. Trimming shortened V by 3 bases and J by 1 base, and 6 bases separated the two germline ends. The CDR3 is 14 residues long. CDR3 amino acids: CASSFRMNTGELFF. DNA of the CDR3: TGTGCCAGCAGCTTCAGGATGAACACCGGGGAGCTGTTTTTT.

The V call is TRBV27, the J call TRBJ2-3; D is unclear. From germline, CDR1 is MNHEY and CDR2 SMNVEV (reference sequence). The CDR3 runs 16 residues. V was pared by 5 bases and J by 1 base, with 16 bases between. CDR3 sequence: CASSRRTGRRTDTQYF. The CDR3 bases are TGTGCCAGCAGTAGACGAACCGGGCGGCGCACAGATACGCAGTATTTT.

This clonotype turned up a few times. This chain uses TRBV2 with TRBJ2-7; D might be TRBD1 (6 bases). V dropped 4 bases and J dropped 6 bases, with 10 bases sitting between them. Germline V gives CDR1 SNHLY, CDR2 FYNNEI. This CDR3 spans 12 amino acids. CDR3 amino acids: CASSAGVSEQYF. CDR3 coding DNA: TGTGCCAGCAGTGCAGGGGTAAGCGAGCAGTACTTC.

The chain links TRBV10-3 to TRBJ2-6; the match to TRBD2 covers 9 bases. V dropped 10 bases and J dropped 2; count of bases not matched to a gene: 0. Germline V CDR1 and CDR2: ENHRY, SYGVKD. The CDR3 sequence is 13 residues long. CDR3 sequence (DNA): TGTGCCACTAGCGGGGCTGGGGCCAACGTCCTGACTTTC. It specifies CATSGAGANVLTF.

Many counts were recorded for this clonotype. This chain links TRBV4-3 with TRBJ1-1; perhaps TRBD1 as D (5 bases). CDR3 length equals 16 residues. Germline lookup yields CDR1 LGHNA and CDR2 YSLEER. Trimming took off 0 bases at V and 1 base at J, with 12 bases between the two ends. The CDR3 sequence: CASSQDETETNTEAFF. In DNA, the CDR3 is TGCGCCAGCAGCCAAGATGAGACAGAGACGAACACTGAAGCTTTCTTT.

Only a few counts were recorded for this clonotype. V gene TRBV6-2 or TRBV6-3 combines with J gene TRBJ2-5; no clear D. V lost 2 bases, J lost 5 bases, and 6 bases lay in between. The CDR3 extends over 12 amino acids. Germline V gene sequence: CDR1 MNHEY, CDR2 SVGEGT. The CDR3 reads CASSYHGETQYF. The CDR3 bases are TGTGCCAGCAGTTACCATGGGGAGACCCAGTACTTC.

The table lists this clonotype with a few counts. For the CDR3, the DNA is TGCAGCGTTGCGCCGGGACTAGTGAGCACAGATACGCAGTATTTT. This sequence encodes CSVAPGLVSTDTQYF. The chain recombines TRBV29-1 with TRBJ2-3; 8 nucleotides match TRBD2. CDR1 is SQVTM, CDR2 ANQGSEA, per germline. J was trimmed by 0 bases and V by 4 bases; bases with no gene match: 6. The CDR3 runs to 15 residues.

V and J are TRBV5-1 and TRBJ2-1; D may correspond to TRBD1 or TRBD2 (6 bases each). Germline loops: CDR1 SGHRS, CDR2 YFSETQ. The CDR3 spans 16 residues. Trimming stripped 3 bases from V and 3 bases from J, with 16 bases between. The CDR3 DNA reads as TGCGCCAGCAGCTGGGGGGCGGGACAAGTCTACAATGAGCAGTTCTTC. This codes for CASSWGAGQVYNEQFF.

The chain uses TRBV5-1 and TRBJ2-1; D is possibly TRBD1 (6 bases). V was pared by 0 bases and J by 6 bases, with 16 bases between. CDR1 SGHRS and CDR2 YFSETQ come from the germline V gene. The CDR3 has 16 residues. The CDR3 nucleotides read TGCGCCAGCAGCTTGGGGGGGACCCAGGGGTTCAATGAGCAGTTCTTC. The encoded protein is CASSLGGTQGFNEQFF.

The genes are TRBV7-2 and TRBJ1-4; the D gene is possibly TRBD1 (5 bases). Germline-derived CDR1 and CDR2 are SGHTA and FQGNSA. V dropped 4 bases and J dropped 3 bases, with 12 bases sitting between them. The CDR3 runs to 15 residues. CDR3 loop: CASSSNGTPNEKLFF. In nucleotides, the CDR3 is TGTGCCAGCAGCTCAAATGGGACCCCTAATGAAAAACTGTTTTTT.

This chain uses TRBV14 with TRBJ1-2; tentatively, D is TRBD1 (5 bases). Germline loops: CDR1 SGHDN, CDR2 FVKESK. The germline V and J ends were trimmed by 0 bases and 7 bases, with 12 bases remaining between them. The CDR3 sequence is 14 residues long. Here the CDR3 reads CASSQDWQGSGYTF. The CDR3 DNA follows: TGTGCCAGCAGCCAAGATTGGCAGGGAAGTGGCTACACCTTC. Variable domain in full (rest from reference TRBV14 and TRBJ1-2): EAGVTQFPSHSVIEKGQTVTLRCDPISGHDNLYWYRRVMGKEIKFLLHFVKESKQDESGMPNNRFLAERTGGTYSTLKVQPAELEDSGVYFCASSQDWQGSGYTFGSGTRLTVV.

The chain uses TRBV7-2 and TRBJ1-5, with 7 bases that match TRBD1. The CDR3 loop spans 15 amino acids. Germline V CDR1 and CDR2: SGHTA, FQGNSA. Trimming cost V 2 bases and J 6 bases; bases outside gene matches: 7. The CDR3 coding sequence is TGTGCCAGCAGCTTAAAGCCAGGGGGGGGTCAGCCCCAGCATTTT. Amino acids: CASSLKPGGGQPQHF.

This clonotype was detected a few times. The gene calls are TRBV24-1 and TRBJ2-3; a weak D match, TRBD1 (5 bases). V lost 2 bases and J lost 6, with 8 bases in between. The germline gives CDR1 KGHDR, CDR2 SFDVKD. The CDR3 sequence is 13 residues long. CDR3 DNA sequence: TGTGCCACCAGTGATTCAGGGCCCGATACGCAGTATTTT. Protein: CATSDSGPDTQYF.

The chain links TRBV10-3 to TRBJ2-7; 9 bases are a match to TRBD1. Germline-derived CDR1 and CDR2 are ENHRY and SYGVKD. The CDR3 is 14 residues long. Trimming cost V 5 bases and J 3 bases; bases outside gene matches: 5. The CDR3 sequence: CAISRTGGYYEQYF. In DNA, the CDR3 is TGTGCCATCAGTCGCACAGGGGGCTACTACGAGCAGTACTTC.

V usage is TRBV19 and J usage is TRBJ2-3; TRBD1 matches 8 bases. V dropped 10 bases and J dropped 4; count of bases not matched to a gene: 7. Germline CDR1 is LNHDA and CDR2 is SQIVND (reference sequence). The CDR3 runs 13 residues. The CDR3 here is CATQDRVADTQYF. The CDR3 DNA reads as TGTGCCACCCAGGACAGGGTAGCAGATACGCAGTATTTT.